This T cell receptor beta chain originates from a study of identical twins. TCRdb analysed the 5' RACE reads with MiXCR anew, one entry per CDR3 protein. The sample includes fewer than 900,000 distinct CDR3 sequences, roughly 18% of them seen just once. A remark on this clonotype: The target antigen is unknown.

Whole-study findings and limits: Models underestimated how often monozygotic twins shared out-of-frame TCR alpha. Less excess twin sharing appeared in beta out-of-frame sequences. Invariant MAIT and iNKT cells are populations that could partly confound zero-insertion analyses.

The CDR3 consists of 13 residues. The V end lost 7 bases, the J end lost 10 bases, and 18 bases lay between the germline ends. CDR1 and CDR2 from the germline V gene are SGHRS and YFSETQ. The sample was also reused in another study, on T cells expressing NK-cell markers. From that second work: Restriction of sorting to alpha-beta TCR T cells was accomplished in several experiments using an anti-gamma-delta TCR antibody.

This rearrangement joins TRBV5-1 to TRBJ2-1, with TRBD1 as a possible D gene (5 bases). The source of this sequence is a woman in her late teens or twenties in good health. What was sequenced was PBMCs. The CDR3 loop is CASARVTQGEQFF. Written as DNA, the CDR3 is TGCGCCAGCGCCAGGGTGACCCAAGGGGAGCAGTTCTTC.